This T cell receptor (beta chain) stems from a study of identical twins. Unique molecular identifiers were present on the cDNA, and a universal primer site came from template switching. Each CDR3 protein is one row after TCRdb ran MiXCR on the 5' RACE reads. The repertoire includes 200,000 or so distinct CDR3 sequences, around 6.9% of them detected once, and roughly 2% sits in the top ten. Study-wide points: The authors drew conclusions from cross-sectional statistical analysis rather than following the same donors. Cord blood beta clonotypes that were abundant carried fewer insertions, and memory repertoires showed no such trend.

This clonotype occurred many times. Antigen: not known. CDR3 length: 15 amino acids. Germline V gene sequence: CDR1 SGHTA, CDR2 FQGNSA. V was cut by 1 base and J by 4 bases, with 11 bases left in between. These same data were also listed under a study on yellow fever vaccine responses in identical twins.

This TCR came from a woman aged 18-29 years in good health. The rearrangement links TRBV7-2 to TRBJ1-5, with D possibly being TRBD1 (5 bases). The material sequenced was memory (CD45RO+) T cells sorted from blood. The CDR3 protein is CASSLGIGVNQPQHF. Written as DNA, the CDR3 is TGTGCCAGCAGCTTAGGTATAGGGGTAAATCAGCCCCAGCATTTT.